A single sample gave rise to the 26 T cell receptor beta chains below, sequenced in a study of T-cell reconstitution after alpha-beta-depleted transplantation in children (dated by TCRdb to the mid-2010s). Libraries were built with PCR. Sequenced on an Illumina HiSeq 2500. TCR libraries were prepared with molecular barcoding, using unique molecular identifiers to normalize TCRbeta repertoire quantification. In-frame beta chains were kept once TCRdb had trimmed the public reads at Q25 with fastp and called clones with MiXCR. Each entry merges the rows of one CDR3 protein and shows their most common DNA and genes. In this sample the table shows about 610,000 distinct CDR3 sequences, more than 9% of which occur a single time. The ten largest clones capture roughly 3.9% of the sample. The sequencing here drew on PBMCs from the stem cell graft donor, taken from the stem cell graft. Every receptor here comes from a human donor who donated a stem cell graft to a child with acute myeloid leukemia.

This clonotype turned up a few times. The V and J genes are TRBV7-9 and TRBJ2-7; D gene unclear. The CDR3 has 15 residues. Trimming shortened V by 5 bases and J by 0 bases, and 14 bases separated the two germline ends. The germline CDR1 and CDR2 sequences are SEHNR and FQNEAQ (reference sequence). The CDR3 protein is CASSRGPEPSYEQYF. As DNA, the CDR3 is TGTGCCAGCAGCAGAGGTCCCGAACCCTCCTACGAGCAGTACTTC.

This clonotype was seen only a few times. V and J are TRBV9 and TRBJ2-7; TRBD1 matches at 7 bases. Germline V gives CDR1 SGDLS, CDR2 YYNGEE. This CDR3 region has 13 residues. V lost 6 bases to trimming and J lost 4 bases; unmatched junction nucleotides: 7. The CDR3 spells CASNRDSEYEQYF. The DNA for the CDR3 is TGTGCCAGCAACCGGGACAGTGAATACGAGCAGTACTTC.

The genes are TRBV6-2 or TRBV6-3 and TRBJ2-7; D call uncertain. CDR1 and CDR2 from the germline V gene are MNHEY and SVGEGT. The ends were cut back, 11 bases at V and 3 bases at J, with 11 bases in the middle. The CDR3 sequence is 11 residues long. DNA of the CDR3: TGTGCCTCGGAACTGGGCTACGAGCAGTACTTC. Encoded protein: CASELGYEQYF.

The table lists this clonotype with a count of one. The V gene is TRBV6-6, the J gene TRBJ2-3, with unresolved D. Per the germline V gene, CDR1 is MNHNY and CDR2 is SVGAGI (reference sequence). This CDR3 is built from 11 residues. V was shortened by 6 bases and J by 6 bases, with 7 bases between the two germline ends. The CDR3 nucleotides read TGTGCCAGCAGACTCGTGGATACGCAGTATTTT. This translates into CASRLVDTQYF.

This clonotype was counted only a few times. The chain couples TRBV7-2 to TRBJ2-7; D might be TRBD2 (5 bases). Trimming removed 4 bases at V and 0 bases at J, with 10 bases between. CDR3 length equals 14 residues. Germline loops: CDR1 SGHTA, CDR2 FQGNSA. The CDR3 here is CASSSDYSSYEQYF. The CDR3 bases are TGTGCCAGCAGCTCTGACTACAGCTCCTACGAGCAGTACTTC.

The chain uses TRBV11-2 and TRBJ2-1; maybe TRBD2 (6 bases). CDR3 length equals 15 residues. V lost 5 bases and J lost 6, with 17 bases in between. CDR1 and CDR2 from the germline V gene are SGHAT and FQNNGV. CDR3 in amino acids: CASSRGVGGINEQFF. The CDR3, as DNA: TGTGCCAGCAGCCGCGGGGTGGGAGGTATCAATGAGCAGTTCTTC.

This rearrangement joins TRBV7-2 to TRBJ2-5, with D perhaps TRBD1 or TRBD2 (5 bases each). V lost 1 base, J lost 5 bases, and 14 bases lay in between. Per germline, CDR1 SGHTA and CDR2 FQGNSA. This CDR3 is built from 15 residues. The CDR3 protein is CASSLDRGYGETQYF. The CDR3 DNA reads as TGTGCCAGCAGCTTAGATCGGGGCTATGGGGAGACCCAGTACTTC.

This clonotype was counted only a few times. The V call is TRBV2, the J call TRBJ2-1, with no clear D. The CDR3 covers 10 residues. V was pared by 8 bases and J by 2 bases, with 1 base between. The germline V gene encodes CDR1 SNHLY and CDR2 FYNNEI. In DNA form, the CDR3 reads TGTGCCAGCCCCTACAATGAGCAGTTCTTC. This gives the protein CASPYNEQFF.

This clonotype was counted between two and nine times. This chain joins TRBV7-2 and TRBJ2-7; D is possibly TRBD2 (6 bases). Between the trimmed V and J ends, which lost 5 bases and 6 bases, there was a span of 14 bases. The CDR3 covers 13 residues. Germline V gene lookup returns CDR1 SGHTA and CDR2 FQGNSA. The CDR3 here is CASSRDGGGEQYF. CDR3 nucleotides: TGTGCCAGCAGCCGCGACGGGGGTGGCGAGCAGTACTTC.

This clonotype was recorded a few times. The gene calls are TRBV3-1 and TRBJ2-3; D is perhaps TRBD2 (6 bases). Germline V gene lookup returns CDR1 LGHDT and CDR2 YNNKEL (reference sequence). V lost 0 bases, J lost 7 bases, and 17 bases lay in between. The CDR3 consists of 16 residues. CDR3 coding DNA: TGTGCCAGCAGCCAAGATAGAGGACTACGCAGTTATACGCAGTATTTT. It encodes CASSQDRGLRSYTQYF.

This clonotype was counted between two and nine times. The rearrangement uses TRBV6-2 or TRBV6-3 and TRBJ1-2, with D hard to call. V lost 2 bases and J lost 5, with 6 bases in between. From germline, CDR1 is MNHEY and CDR2 SVGEGT. The CDR3 contains 12 residues. CDR3 region: CASSYDGYGYTF. The CDR3 DNA reads TGTGCCAGCAGTTACGACGGTTATGGCTACACCTTC.

A few counts support this clonotype. This chain joins TRBV10-3 and TRBJ2-1; 9 positions agree with TRBD2. This CDR3 spans 15 amino acids. The V gene end was trimmed by 4 bases and the J gene end by 4 bases; junction bases not matched to a gene: 5. Germline values: CDR1 ENHRY, CDR2 SYGVKD. In DNA, the CDR3 is TGTGCCATCAGTGGACTAGCGGCAAATTACAATGAGCAGTTCTTC. Protein: CAISGLAANYNEQFF.

This clonotype was counted between two and nine times. V and J are TRBV6-2 or TRBV6-3 and TRBJ2-1; D might be TRBD1 (5 bases). The CDR3 consists of 18 residues. Trimming removed 0 bases from V and 0 bases from J, with 15 bases in between. Germline lookup yields CDR1 MNHEY and CDR2 SVGEGT. CDR3 nucleotide sequence: TGTGCCAGCAGTTACTCGATCAGGGCCCCGAGCTCCTACAATGAGCAGTTCTTC. Translating gives CASSYSIRAPSSYNEQFF.

This clonotype was counted a few times. J is TRBJ2-3 and V is TRBV7-6, with TRBD2 identical over 7 bases. CDR1 is SGHVS, CDR2 FNYEAQ, per germline. There are 19 residues in the CDR3. V shed 4 bases, J shed 1 base, and the junction held 17 bases outside the gene matches. This chain's CDR3 is CASSYRDYITSAGTDTQYF. The CDR3, as DNA: TGTGCCAGCAGCTACCGGGACTACATTACATCAGCTGGCACAGATACGCAGTATTTT.

This clonotype was seen repeatedly, ten times or more. The V gene is TRBV5-1, the J gene TRBJ2-7; either TRBD1 or TRBD2 may fit D (5 bases each). The V end lost 4 bases, the J end lost 6 bases, and 14 bases lay between the germline ends. This CDR3 is 13 amino acids long. Germline V gene lookup returns CDR1 SGHRS and CDR2 YFSETQ. DNA of the CDR3: TGCGCCAGCAGCATCCGGGACGGAGGCGAGCAGTACTTC. This codes for CASSIRDGGEQYF.

A few counts support this clonotype. This rearrangement joins TRBV29-1 to TRBJ2-5; D is perhaps TRBD1 (5 bases). The V and J ends lost 6 bases and 2 bases respectively, with 16 bases between them. The germline CDR1 and CDR2 sequences are SQVTM and ANQGSEA. The CDR3 consists of 14 residues. The CDR3 DNA sequence: TGCAGCGTCGTGGGGCAAAGCAGGCAAGAGACCCAGTACTTC. This sequence encodes CSVVGQSRQETQYF.

The V gene is TRBV20-1, the J gene TRBJ2-7; 11 positions agree with TRBD1. The CDR3 is 14 residues long. Germline-derived CDR1 and CDR2 are DFQATT and SNEGSKA (reference sequence). V was pared by 0 bases and J by 4 bases, with 2 bases of the junction left unmatched. CDR3 residues: CSARDGTGGYEQYF. The DNA of the CDR3 is TGCAGTGCTAGAGATGGGACAGGGGGTTACGAGCAGTACTTC.

This clonotype was detected only a few times. The gene calls are TRBV20-1 and TRBJ2-5; D remains unclear. Looked up from germline, CDR1 is DFQATT and CDR2 is SNEGSKA (reference sequence). Trimming removed 6 bases at V and 7 bases at J, with 9 bases between. The length of the CDR3 is 10 residues. The DNA for the CDR3 is TGCAGTGCGGAGACTGGGACCCAGTACTTC. This translates into CSAETGTQYF.

The chain is built from TRBV11-2 and TRBJ2-1; TRBD2 matches 9 bases. CDR3 size: 17 residues. Unmatched junction bases numbered 7, after V lost 1 base and J lost 3 bases. Per germline, CDR1 SGHAT and CDR2 FQNNGV. Here the CDR3 reads CASSLVGGRAVYNEQFF. The CDR3 nucleotides read TGTGCCAGCAGCTTAGTAGGCGGGAGGGCCGTCTACAATGAGCAGTTCTTC.

This clonotype came up many times. The chain couples TRBV3-1 to TRBJ2-7, with D perhaps TRBD2 (5 bases). The V end lost 3 bases, the J end lost 4 bases, and 16 bases lay between the germline ends. CDR3 length equals 15 residues. Per germline, CDR1 LGHDT and CDR2 YNNKEL (reference sequence). CDR3 DNA: TGTGCCAGCAGCCAGGGAGACACCCGGCCTTACGAGCAGTACTTC. Protein sequence: CASSQGDTRPYEQYF.

V is TRBV9 and J is TRBJ1-2; TRBD1 is a possible D gene (6 bases). Germline CDR1 SGDLS, CDR2 YYNGEE. The length of the CDR3 is 17 residues. V lost 0 bases and J lost 1, with 16 bases in between. The CDR3 sequence is CASSVDLMRGSNYGYTF. In DNA, the CDR3 is TGTGCCAGCAGCGTAGATTTGATGAGGGGGAGTAACTATGGCTACACCTTC. Full variable domain (outside the CDR3, taken from reference TRBV9 and TRBJ1-2): DSGVTQTPKHLITATGQRVTLRCSPRSGDLSVYWYQQSLDQGLQFLIQYYNGEERAKGNILERFSAQQFPDLHSELNLSSLELGDSALYFCASSVDLMRGSNYGYTFGSGTRLTVV.

The V and J genes are TRBV2 and TRBJ2-5; D not resolved. CDR1 is SNHLY, CDR2 FYNNEI, per germline. Between the trimmed V and J ends, which lost 8 bases and 2 bases, there was a span of 15 bases. This CDR3 comprises 14 residues. CDR3 nucleotides: TGTGCCAGCTACGAGTTGGTAGTACAAGAGACCCAGTACTTC. It codes for CASYELVVQETQYF.

The chain is built from TRBV20-1 and TRBJ1-1; D remains ambiguous. Trimming pared 5 bases from V and 3 bases from J, leaving 13 bases between. Germline CDR1 reads DFQATT; CDR2 reads SNEGSKA (reference sequence). This CDR3 is built from 13 residues. The CDR3 DNA reads TGCAGTGCTTCCAAGACCCAGGACACTGAAGCTTTCTTT. It translates to CSASKTQDTEAFF.

This clonotype was seen a handful of times. The rearrangement joins TRBV5-1 to TRBJ2-7, with D possibly being TRBD2 (6 bases). V shed 4 bases and J shed 1 base, with 18 bases lying between them. Germline lookup yields CDR1 SGHRS and CDR2 YFSETQ. The CDR3 length is 16 residues. This CDR3 is CASSLGGVAPSYEQYF. The CDR3 DNA reads TGCGCCAGCAGCCTGGGAGGAGTGGCCCCGTCCTACGAGCAGTACTTC.

This clonotype was counted at least ten times. This chain connects TRBV5-1 to TRBJ1-4; D gene uncertain. Germline-derived CDR1 and CDR2 are SGHRS and YFSETQ. V was cut by 0 bases and J by 8 bases, with 11 bases left in between. The CDR3 consists of 14 residues. In nucleotides, the CDR3 is TGCGCCAGCAGCTTGGGAGGGCTCGGCGAAAAACTGTTTTTT. It yields the protein CASSLGGLGEKLFF.

This clonotype was counted at least ten times. This chain uses TRBV7-8 with TRBJ1-2; 7 bases fit TRBD1. The CDR3 contains 14 residues. The ends lost 5 bases at V and 6 bases at J; junction bases unmatched: 9. The V gene's germline CDR1 is SGHVS and CDR2 FQNEAQ. The CDR3 loop is CASSPRTGFDGYTF. The CDR3 nucleotides read TGTGCCAGCAGCCCCCGGACAGGTTTTGATGGCTACACCTTC.